The T cell receptor beta chain under discussion was sequenced for a study of OX40 agonist ivuxolimab in advanced cancers. Study-wide background: Two cutaneous melanoma patients and one hepatocellular carcinoma patient, three in all, had partial responses.

With respect to this clone: Its target is unknown.

The data were produced by immunoSEQ multiplex PCR, yet TCRdb's version contains in-frame clones alone and is incomplete. Of about 75,000 clones in the sample, about 85% are singletons; the top ten hold nearly 8%. Study-wide findings and caveats: Part of the nonresponder group also had normalized T-cell clonal expansion that was low. CD4+ and CD8+ blood T cells expanded clonally by week 6 at 0.1 to 3.0 mg/kg. Partial responders at 0.1-3.0 mg/kg showed near-lowest clonal expansion.

The source was CD4+ or CD8+ T cells sorted from blood, collected in a trial of the OX40 agonist ivuxolimab. This receptor was identified in an adult with an advanced solid tumor such as melanoma, head and neck, liver or kidney cancer.

The CDR3, as DNA: TGTGCCACAAAGTCGGGACCGAACACCGGGGAGCTGTTTTTT. Translated, it gives CATKSGPNTGELFF. The chain couples TRBV7-3 to TRBJ2-2, with D tentatively TRBD1 or TRBD2 (5 bases each). Trimming removed 10 bases from V and 0 bases from J, with 12 bases in between. This CDR3 spans 14 amino acids. Germline V lookup: CDR1 SGHTA, CDR2 FQGTGA.